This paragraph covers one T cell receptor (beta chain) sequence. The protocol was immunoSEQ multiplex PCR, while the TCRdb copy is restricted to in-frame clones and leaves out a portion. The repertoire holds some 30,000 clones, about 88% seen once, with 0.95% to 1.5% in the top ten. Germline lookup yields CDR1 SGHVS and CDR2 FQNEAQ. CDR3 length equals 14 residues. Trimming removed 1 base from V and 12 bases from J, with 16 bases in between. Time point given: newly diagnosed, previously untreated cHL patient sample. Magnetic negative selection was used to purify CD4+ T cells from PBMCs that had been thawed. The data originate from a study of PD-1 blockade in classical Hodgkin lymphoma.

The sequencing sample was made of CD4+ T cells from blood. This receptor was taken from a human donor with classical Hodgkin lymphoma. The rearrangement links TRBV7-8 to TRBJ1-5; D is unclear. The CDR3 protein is CASSLGQVERRQHF. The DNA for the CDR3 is TGTGCCAGCAGCTTAGGGCAGGTCGAAAGGCGCCAGCATTTT.